The 28 T cell receptor beta chains below were found in one sample sequenced in a study of T cells after somatic rescue of genetic block. Assay: immunoSEQ multiplex PCR; the TCRdb copy retains only in-frame clones and omits some. The sample includes tens of thousands of clones, 92% seen only once; the top ten take 3%. Sequenced material: peripheral blood mononuclear cells (PBMCs). Every receptor here comes from a middle-aged man.

J is TRBJ1-6 and V is TRBV5-1, with D uncertain. The CDR3 sequence is 14 residues long. The V end lost 0 bases, the J end lost 9 bases, and 10 bases lay between the germline ends. Looked up from germline, CDR1 is SGHRS and CDR2 is YFSETQ. The CDR3 spells CASSLGTPPSPLHF. CDR3 nucleotide sequence: TGCGCCAGCAGCTTGGGGACCCCCCCTTCACCCCTCCACTTT.

The count of this clone is one. The rearrangement links TRBV19 to TRBJ2-3, with D unclear. V lost 1 base, J lost 3 bases, and 8 bases lay in between. This CDR3 spans 14 amino acids. Germline CDR1 and CDR2: LNHDA and SQIVND (reference sequence). As DNA, the CDR3 is TGTGCCAGTAGTATAGGGACGATGACAGATACGCAGTATTTT. Its protein is CASSIGTMTDTQYF. The complete variable domain, with remaining parts taken from reference TRBV19 and TRBJ2-3, reads DGGITQSPKYLFRKEGQNVTLSCEQNLNHDAMYWYRQDPGQGLRLIYYSQIVNDFQKGDIAEGYSVSREKKESFPLTVTSAQKNPTAFYLCASSIGTMTDTQYFGPGTRLTVL.

The chain employs TRBV7-2 and TRBJ2-6; D unresolved. The CDR3 spans 14 residues. Trimming stripped 3 bases from V and 4 bases from J, with 7 bases between. Germline CDR1 reads SGHTA; CDR2 reads FQGNSA. CDR3 protein: CASSFPSGANVLTF. Here the CDR3 DNA reads TGTGCCAGCAGCTTTCCTTCCGGGGCCAACGTCCTGACTTTC.

V and J are TRBV6-1 and TRBJ2-7; TRBD1 or TRBD2 may be the D gene (6 bases each). Per the germline V gene, CDR1 is MNHNS and CDR2 is SASEGT. The CDR3 has 15 amino acids. The germline V and J ends were trimmed by 0 bases and 2 bases, with 11 bases remaining between them. The CDR3 protein is CASSEAGGGPYEQYF. The CDR3 nucleotides read TGTGCCAGCAGTGAAGCGGGGGGCGGCCCCTACGAGCAGTACTTC.

V gene TRBV12-5 combines with J gene TRBJ1-3; weak D call: TRBD1 (6 bases). Germline V gene lookup returns CDR1 LGHNT and CDR2 FRNRAP. Trimming pared 6 bases from V and 0 bases from J, leaving 12 bases between. The CDR3 runs 15 residues. Here the CDR3 reads CASGQDSLSGNTIYF. The CDR3 DNA reads TGTGCTAGTGGCCAGGACAGCCTCTCTGGAAACACCATATATTTT. The whole variable domain, filled in from reference TRBV12-5 and TRBJ1-3, reads DARVTQTPRHKVTEMGQEVTMRCQPILGHNTVFWYRQTMMQGLELLAYFRNRAPLDDSGMPKDRFSAEMPDATLATLKIQPSEPRDSAVYFCASGQDSLSGNTIYFGEGSWLTVV.

This clone appeared once. The rearrangement joins TRBV27 to TRBJ2-7, with 8 bases matching TRBD1. CDR3 length: 14 amino acids. After removal of 7 bases from V and 2 bases from J, the junction contained 7 bases not matched to a gene. In germline, CDR1 is MNHEY, CDR2 SMNVEV (reference sequence). CDR3 loop: CASKIGTGAYEQYF. CDR3 bases: TGTGCCAGCAAAATCGGGACAGGCGCCTACGAGCAGTACTTC.

The chain has TRBV28 and TRBJ2-7; D is possibly TRBD1 or TRBD2 (5 bases each). CDR3 length equals 13 residues. Germline assignment: CDR1 MDHEN and CDR2 SYDVKM. V lost 6 bases, J lost 2 bases, and 11 bases lay in between. CDR3 sequence (DNA): TGTGCCAGCAGGTCCCAGGGACCCTACGAGCAGTACTTC. Amino acid sequence: CASRSQGPYEQYF.

The V and J genes are TRBV10-3 and TRBJ2-3; perhaps TRBD1 as D (6 bases). V was cut by 10 bases and J by 0 bases, with 14 bases left in between. Germline-derived CDR1 and CDR2 are ENHRY and SYGVKD. CDR3 length: 14 residues. CDR3 sequence: CATTPGASTDTQYF. The CDR3 region has the DNA TGTGCCACCACACCAGGGGCTAGCACAGATACGCAGTATTTT.

V and J are TRBV9 and TRBJ2-5; a weak D match, TRBD1 (6 bases). Germline V gene sequence: CDR1 SGDLS, CDR2 YYNGEE. There are 15 residues in the CDR3. Trimming pared 1 base from V and 1 base from J, leaving 11 bases between. The CDR3 loop is CASSVMQGIQETQYF. The CDR3 bases are TGTGCCAGCAGCGTAATGCAGGGGATCCAAGAGACCCAGTACTTC.

The chain links TRBV11-2 to TRBJ1-1, with TRBD1 as a possible D gene (6 bases). Trimming shortened V by 6 bases and J by 1 base, and 15 bases separated the two germline ends. The CDR3 length is 15 residues. Germline V gene data show CDR1 as SGHAT and CDR2 as FQNNGV. The CDR3 DNA reads TGTGCCAGCAGATTGCTGGGGGGCAAGAACACTGAAGCTTTCTTT. This codes for CASRLLGGKNTEAFF.

CDR3 region: CASEKVRTDTQYF. CDR3 bases: TGTGCCAGCGAGAAAGTCCGCACAGATACGCAGTATTTT. The chain uses TRBV7-9 and TRBJ2-3; D remains unclear. The CDR3 has 13 amino acids. V lost 8 bases and J 1 base, leaving 10 bases between the germline ends. Germline CDR1 reads SEHNR; CDR2 reads FQNEAQ (reference sequence).

The CDR3 reads CASSDTGTGGASGGYTF. As DNA, the CDR3 is TGTGCCAGCAGTGACACTGGGACAGGGGGCGCGTCCGGCGGCTACACCTTC. The V and J genes are TRBV6-4 and TRBJ1-2, with 12 bases matching TRBD1. Unmatched junction bases numbered 12, after V lost 2 bases and J lost 8 bases. The CDR3 is made up of 17 amino acids. Germline-derived CDR1 and CDR2 are MRHNA and SNTAGT.

The chain couples TRBV7-2 to TRBJ2-7, with TRBD2 matching over 7 bases. CDR3 length: 15 amino acids. The V gene's germline CDR1 is SGHTA and CDR2 FQGNSA. The V and J ends lost 5 bases and 6 bases, in that order; junction bases with no gene match: 13. CDR3 nucleotide sequence: TGTGCCAGCAGCCGTGCCGGGGGGATTTGGAGCGAGCAGTACTTC. Protein: CASSRAGGIWSEQYF.

The chain has TRBV18 and TRBJ2-3; no firm D call. The V and J ends lost 0 bases and 0 bases respectively, with 13 bases between them. The V gene's germline CDR1 is KGHSH and CDR2 LQKENI. This CDR3 has 17 amino acids. Here the CDR3 DNA reads TGTGCCAGCTCACCACCGAAGAGTCGGTGGAGCACAGATACGCAGTATTTT. Protein: CASSPPKSRWSTDTQYF.

This clone was counted once. The CDR3: CASSYGTGGDEQYF. The DNA for the CDR3 is TGCGCCAGCAGCTACGGGACAGGGGGGGACGAGCAGTACTTC. J is TRBJ2-7 and V is TRBV5-1, with 11 bases identical to TRBD1. CDR3 length: 14 residues. CDR1 SGHRS and CDR2 YFSETQ come from the germline V gene. The V gene end was trimmed by 3 bases and the J gene end by 5 bases; junction bases not matched to a gene: 4.

The V call is TRBV11-3, the J call TRBJ2-3; 7 positions match TRBD2. Germline V lookup: CDR1 SGHNT, CDR2 YENEEA. The CDR3 totals 14 residues. V gave up 4 bases and J gave up 2 bases; unmatched junction bases: 3. CDR3 amino acids: CASSWSGVTDTQYF. For the CDR3, the DNA is TGTGCCAGCAGCTGGAGCGGGGTCACAGATACGCAGTATTTT.

The chain combines TRBV28 with TRBJ2-3, with a tentative D call TRBD1 (6 bases). The germline V and J ends were trimmed by 6 bases and 4 bases, with 11 bases remaining between them. The V gene's germline CDR1 is MDHEN and CDR2 SYDVKM. The CDR3 contains 13 residues. This chain's CDR3 is CASRTGTPDTQYF. The CDR3 coding sequence is TGTGCCAGCAGGACGGGGACACCAGATACGCAGTATTTT.

This chain joins TRBV30 and TRBJ1-1; D not certain. This CDR3 has 13 amino acids. Germline V CDR1 and CDR2: GTSNPN, SVGIG (reference sequence). V shed 2 bases and J shed 3 bases, with 10 bases lying between them. The CDR3 sequence is CAWSSGSYTEAFF. Here the CDR3 DNA reads TGTGCCTGGAGTTCGGGCAGCTACACTGAAGCTTTCTTT.

V gene TRBV7-2 combines with J gene TRBJ2-7; TRBD1 matches 12 bases. The CDR3 covers 15 residues. With 5 bases clipped from V and 2 bases from J, the junction kept 4 bases outside the gene matches. The germline V gene has CDR1 SGHTA and CDR2 FQGNSA. The CDR3 bases are TGTGCCAGCAGCGGCGGGACAGGGGGCCCCTACGAGCAGTACTTC. Its protein product is CASSGGTGGPYEQYF.

The rearrangement uses TRBV20-1 and TRBJ2-2; D is ambiguous. From germline, CDR1 is DFQATT and CDR2 SNEGSKA (reference sequence). The CDR3 contains 11 residues. The germline V and J ends were trimmed by 0 bases and 12 bases, with 8 bases remaining between them. The CDR3 sequence: CSARDKEKLFF. For the CDR3, the DNA is TGCAGTGCTAGAGATAAGGAGAAGCTGTTTTTT.

The chain links TRBV6-1 to TRBJ1-2; perhaps TRBD1 as D (5 bases). Trimming shortened V by 3 bases and J by 7 bases, and 18 bases separated the two germline ends. CDR1 MNHNS and CDR2 SASEGT come from the germline V gene. The CDR3 is 15 amino acids. As DNA, the CDR3 is TGTGCCAGCAGTGAGATATGGGCCCCCGGGGGTGGCTACACCTTC. This codes for CASSEIWAPGGGYTF.

The J gene is TRBJ2-1, the V gene TRBV7-2, with D possibly matching TRBD2 (5 bases). V shed 6 bases and J shed 5 bases, with 23 bases lying between them. CDR3 length equals 17 residues. CDR1 is SGHTA and CDR2 is FQGNSA in the germline V gene. The CDR3 region is CASRVAGRGQSHNEQFF. DNA for the CDR3: TGTGCCAGCAGGGTGGCGGGCCGCGGCCAATCTCACAATGAGCAGTTCTTC.

The J gene is TRBJ1-6, the V gene TRBV30, with D tentatively TRBD1 (6 bases). In germline, CDR1 is GTSNPN, CDR2 SVGIG (reference sequence). Trimming pared 0 bases from V and 10 bases from J, leaving 13 bases between. CDR3 length: 14 amino acids. This CDR3 reads CAWSVQQGRSPLHF. Written as DNA, the CDR3 is TGTGCCTGGAGTGTACAGCAGGGGCGCTCACCCCTCCACTTT.

The rearrangement uses TRBV13 and TRBJ2-5; 7 nucleotides agree with TRBD1. This CDR3 spans 14 amino acids. Germline V CDR1 and CDR2: PRHDT, FYEKMQ (reference sequence). V gave up 5 bases and J gave up 2 bases; unmatched junction bases: 5. The CDR3 region is CASSPMTGQETQYF. CDR3 nucleotide sequence: TGTGCCAGCAGCCCTATGACAGGGCAAGAGACCCAGTACTTC.

The chain recombines TRBV14 with TRBJ2-2; the D is unclear. This CDR3 contains 14 residues. V shed 3 bases and J shed 1 base, with 6 bases lying between them. The germline gives CDR1 SGHDN, CDR2 FVKESK. Written as DNA, the CDR3 is TGTGCCAGCAGCCAGGACGTGAACACCGGGGAGCTGTTTTTT. The encoded protein is CASSQDVNTGELFF.

The chain recombines TRBV28 with TRBJ1-2; D is unclear. Germline CDR1 and CDR2: MDHEN and SYDVKM. The V and J ends lost 7 bases and 4 bases respectively, with 13 bases between them. This CDR3 region has 13 residues. CDR3 DNA: TGTGCCAGCACTGAGTCAGGACTCTATGGCTACACCTTC. Protein sequence: CASTESGLYGYTF.

The CDR3 DNA follows: TGTGCCAGCAGTGAAAGGGAACCCTCCTATAATTCACCCCTCCACTTT. Its protein product is CASSEREPSYNSPLHF. The rearrangement uses TRBV2 and TRBJ1-6, with D hard to call. The CDR3 spans 16 residues. V lost 2 bases to trimming and J lost 0 bases, with 8 bases between them. Germline V lookup: CDR1 SNHLY, CDR2 FYNNEI.

This chain uses TRBV11-2 with TRBJ1-6; 9 positions match TRBD1. The ends lost 0 bases at V and 8 bases at J; junction bases unmatched: 5. There are 16 residues in the CDR3. Germline lookup yields CDR1 SGHAT and CDR2 FQNNGV. CDR3 coding DNA: TGTGCCAGCAGCTTAGATGGGGGACAGGGCCATTCACCCCTCCACTTT. Its translation: CASSLDGGQGHSPLHF.